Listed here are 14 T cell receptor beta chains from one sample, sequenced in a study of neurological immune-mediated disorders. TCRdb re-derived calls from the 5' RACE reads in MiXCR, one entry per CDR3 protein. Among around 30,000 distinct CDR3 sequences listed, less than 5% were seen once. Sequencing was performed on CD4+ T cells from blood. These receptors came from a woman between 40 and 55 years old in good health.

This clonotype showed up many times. The chain's CDR3 is CSASTGTSGHNEQFF. CDR3 DNA: TGCAGTGCTAGTACCGGGACTAGCGGGCACAATGAGCAGTTCTTC. V gene TRBV20-1 combines with J gene TRBJ2-1, with 12 bases identical to TRBD2. The CDR3 runs to 15 residues. The germline V gene has CDR1 DFQATT and CDR2 SNEGSKA (reference sequence). V shed 3 bases, J shed 5 bases, and the junction held 5 bases outside the gene matches.

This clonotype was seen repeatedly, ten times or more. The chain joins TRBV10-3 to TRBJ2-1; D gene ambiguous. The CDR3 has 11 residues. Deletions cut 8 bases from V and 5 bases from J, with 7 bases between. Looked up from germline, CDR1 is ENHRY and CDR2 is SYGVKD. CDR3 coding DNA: TGTGCCATCCTGAGTAACAATGAGCAGTTCTTC. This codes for CAILSNNEQFF.

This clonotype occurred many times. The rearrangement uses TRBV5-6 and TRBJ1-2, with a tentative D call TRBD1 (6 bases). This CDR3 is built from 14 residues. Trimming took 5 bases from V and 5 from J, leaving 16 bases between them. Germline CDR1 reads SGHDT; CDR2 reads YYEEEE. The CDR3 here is CASRLVDRLYGYTF. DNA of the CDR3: TGTGCCAGCAGACTAGTTGACAGGCTATATGGCTACACCTTC.

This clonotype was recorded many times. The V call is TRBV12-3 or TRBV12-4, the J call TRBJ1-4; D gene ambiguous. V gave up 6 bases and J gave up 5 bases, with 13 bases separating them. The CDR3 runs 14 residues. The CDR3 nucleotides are TGTGCCAGCAGGCTGACGGTGGGGAATGAAAAACTGTTTTTT. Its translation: CASRLTVGNEKLFF.

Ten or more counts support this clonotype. For the CDR3, the DNA is TGTGCCAGCAGTGTGAGCGGGGGGGCCTCCGGGGAGCTGTTTTTT. Translated, it gives CASSVSGGASGELFF. The chain combines TRBV6-1 with TRBJ2-2; TRBD2 matches at 10 bases. Germline-derived CDR1 and CDR2 are MNHNS and SASEGT. Trimming removed 4 bases from V and 6 bases from J; junction bases left unmatched: 5. The CDR3 is made up of 15 amino acids.

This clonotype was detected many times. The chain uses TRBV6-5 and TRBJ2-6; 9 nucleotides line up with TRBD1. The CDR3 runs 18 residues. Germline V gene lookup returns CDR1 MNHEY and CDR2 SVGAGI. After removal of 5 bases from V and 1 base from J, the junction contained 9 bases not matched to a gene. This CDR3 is CASSRRTGAHSGANVLTF. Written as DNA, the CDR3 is TGTGCCAGCAGTCGCCGGACAGGGGCACATTCTGGGGCCAACGTCCTGACTTTC.

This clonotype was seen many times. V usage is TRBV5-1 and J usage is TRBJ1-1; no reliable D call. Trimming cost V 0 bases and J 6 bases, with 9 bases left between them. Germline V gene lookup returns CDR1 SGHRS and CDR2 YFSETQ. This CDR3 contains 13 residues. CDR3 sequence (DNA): TGCGCCAGCAGCTTGGACGGTGGTTCTGAAGCTTTCTTT. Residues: CASSLDGGSEAFF.

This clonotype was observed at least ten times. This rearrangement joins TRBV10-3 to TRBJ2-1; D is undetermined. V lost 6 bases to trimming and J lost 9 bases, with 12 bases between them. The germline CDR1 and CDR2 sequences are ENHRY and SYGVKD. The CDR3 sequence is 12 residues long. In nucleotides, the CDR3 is TGTGCCATCAGGAGTTTCACGGGTGAGCAGTTCTTC. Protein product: CAIRSFTGEQFF.

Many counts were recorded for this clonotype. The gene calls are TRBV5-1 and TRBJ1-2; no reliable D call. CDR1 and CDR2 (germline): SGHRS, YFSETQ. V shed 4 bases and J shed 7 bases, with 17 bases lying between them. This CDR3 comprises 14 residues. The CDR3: CASSPMGNLLGYTF. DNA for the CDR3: TGCGCCAGCAGCCCGATGGGAAACTTACTTGGCTACACCTTC. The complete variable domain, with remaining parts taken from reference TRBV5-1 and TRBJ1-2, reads KAGVTQTPRYLIKTRGQQVTLSCSPISGHRSVSWYQQTPGQGLQFLFEYFSETQRNKGNFPGRFSGRQFSNSRSEMNVSTLELGDSALYLCASSPMGNLLGYTFGSGTRLTVV.

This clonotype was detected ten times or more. The DNA for the CDR3 is TGTGCCAGCAGCTTAGTCGGAGGGGGCACCGAAGCTTTCTTT. It translates to CASSLVGGGTEAFF. The gene calls are TRBV11-2 and TRBJ1-1; the match to TRBD1 covers 7 bases. This CDR3 spans 14 amino acids. The ends lost 1 base at V and 8 bases at J; junction bases unmatched: 7. Per germline, CDR1 SGHAT and CDR2 FQNNGV.

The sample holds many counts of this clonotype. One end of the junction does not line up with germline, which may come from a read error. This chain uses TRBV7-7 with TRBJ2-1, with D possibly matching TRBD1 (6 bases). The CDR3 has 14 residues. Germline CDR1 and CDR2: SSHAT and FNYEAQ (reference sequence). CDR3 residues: CASSLVQGSNEQFF. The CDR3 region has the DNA TGTGCTAGCAGCTTAGTACAGGGATCCAATGAGCAGTTCTTC.

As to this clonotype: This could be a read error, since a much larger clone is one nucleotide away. This CDR3 is CASSQYGVPLYGYTF. Here the CDR3 DNA reads TGTGCCAGCAGCCAGTATGGGGTCCCGCTCTATGGCTACACCTTC. The genes are TRBV3-1 and TRBJ1-2; D gene unclear. The CDR3 extends over 15 amino acids. Germline values: CDR1 LGHDT, CDR2 YNNKEL (reference sequence). Trimming took off 3 bases at V and 4 bases at J, with 15 bases between the two ends. Supplemented by reference TRBV3-1 and TRBJ1-2, the full variable domain reads DTAVSQTPKYLVTQMGNDKSIKCEQNLGHDTMYWYKQDSKKFLKIMFSYNNKELIINETVPNRFSPKSPDKAHLNLHINSLELGDSAVYFCASSQYGVPLYGYTFGSGTRLTVV.

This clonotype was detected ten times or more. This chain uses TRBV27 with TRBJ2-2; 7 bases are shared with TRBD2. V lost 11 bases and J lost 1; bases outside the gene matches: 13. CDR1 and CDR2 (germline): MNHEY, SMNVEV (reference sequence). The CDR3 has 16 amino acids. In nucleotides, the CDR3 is TGTGCCTCCAAACGGCTTGAGCGGGGGAACACCGGGGAGCTGTTTTTT. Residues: CASKRLERGNTGELFF.

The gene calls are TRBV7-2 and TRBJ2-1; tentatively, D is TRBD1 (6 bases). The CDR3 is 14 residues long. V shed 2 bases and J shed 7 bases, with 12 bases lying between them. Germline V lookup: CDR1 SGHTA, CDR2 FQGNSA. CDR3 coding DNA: TGTGCCAGCAGCTTACCTGAAGGGGGTAATGAGCAGTTCTTC. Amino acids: CASSLPEGGNEQFF.